These 16 T cell receptor beta chains came from one sample sequenced in a study of blood T cell repertoires in COVID-19. Libraries were prepared by immunoSEQ multiplex PCR; TCRdb keeps only in-frame clonotypes and omits some of them. The sample carries over 95,000 clones, 80% to 90% recorded once. Sequencing was carried out using peripheral blood. The receptors here all came from a human donor with acute or convalescent COVID-19. The donor label of this sample is uncertain.

The chain is built from TRBV7-9 and TRBJ1-5; 7 bases line up with TRBD1. The germline gives CDR1 SEHNR, CDR2 FQNEAQ (reference sequence). With 3 bases clipped from V and 2 bases from J, the junction kept 16 bases outside the gene matches. This CDR3 region has 19 residues. This CDR3 is CASSLSVLDRARGNQPQHF. The CDR3 DNA reads TGTGCCAGCAGCTTGTCTGTCCTAGACAGGGCCCGGGGCAATCAGCCCCAGCATTTT. Filled out from reference TRBV7-9 and TRBJ1-5, the complete variable domain reads DTGVSQNPRHKITKRGQNVTFRCDPISEHNRLYWYRQTLGQGPEFLTYFQNEAQLEKSRLLSDRFSAERPKGSFSTLEIQRTEQGDSAMYLCASSLSVLDRARGNQPQHFGDGTRLSIL.

The chain carries TRBV5-4 and TRBJ1-2; 11 bases agree with TRBD1. CDR3 size: 16 residues. Germline lookup yields CDR1 SGHNT and CDR2 YYREEE (reference sequence). The junction had 6 bases not matched to a gene; V was cut back by 2 bases and J by 3 bases. The CDR3 bases are TGTGCCAGCAGCTTATCTCCGGGACAGGGGGACTATGGCTACACCTTC. Translated, it gives CASSLSPGQGDYGYTF.

The J gene is TRBJ2-7, the V gene TRBV28, with D perhaps TRBD2 (6 bases). Trimming removed 2 bases from V and 1 base from J, with 24 bases in between. CDR1 is MDHEN, CDR2 SYDVKM, per germline. This CDR3 spans 19 amino acids. The CDR3 sequence: CASSLIVVQRAFRSYEQYF. For the CDR3, the DNA is TGTGCCAGCAGTTTAATAGTCGTCCAGCGGGCTTTTAGGTCCTACGAGCAGTACTTC. The whole variable domain, filled in from reference TRBV28 and TRBJ2-7, reads DVKVTQSSRYLVKRTGEKVFLECVQDMDHENMFWYRQDPGLGLRLIYFSYDVKMKEKGDIPEGYSVSREKKERFSLILESASTNQTSMYLCASSLIVVQRAFRSYEQYFGPGTRLTVT.

V is TRBV7-3 and J is TRBJ1-1; the D is unclear. V lost 3 bases to trimming and J lost 5 bases, with 10 bases between them. The germline V gene encodes CDR1 SGHTA and CDR2 FQGTGA. The CDR3 runs 13 residues. CDR3: CASSFSGDTEAFF. The CDR3 nucleotides read TGTGCCAGCAGCTTTTCCGGGGATACTGAAGCTTTCTTT.

This sequence joins TRBV29-1 and TRBJ1-2; 7 nucleotides line up with TRBD1. The CDR3 loop spans 14 amino acids. After removal of 0 bases from V and 4 bases from J, the junction contained 5 bases not matched to a gene. The germline CDR1 and CDR2 sequences are SQVTM and ANQGSEA. The CDR3 loop reads CSVEDWTGSYGYTF. CDR3 DNA: TGCAGCGTTGAAGATTGGACAGGAAGCTATGGCTACACCTTC.

The table lists this clone with a few counts. V and J are TRBV6-5 and TRBJ1-2; no clear D gene. Trimming took off 7 bases at V and 4 bases at J, with 10 bases between the two ends. Germline CDR1 and CDR2: MNHEY and SVGAGI. CDR3 length: 12 residues. The DNA of the CDR3 is TGTGCCAGCAAAACCGGGGTCTATGGCTACACCTTC. Amino acids: CASKTGVYGYTF.

The V and J genes are TRBV10-3 and TRBJ1-1, with no clear D. CDR3 size: 14 residues. Germline V gene lookup returns CDR1 ENHRY and CDR2 SYGVKD. Trimming left V 0 bases short and J 4 bases short, with 9 bases between. The CDR3 DNA reads as TGTGCCATCAGTGAGTCGGAGGGCGGCACTGAAGCTTTCTTT. Encoded protein: CAISESEGGTEAFF.

This chain joins TRBV2 and TRBJ2-7; D might be TRBD2 (6 bases). Between the trimmed V and J ends, which lost 7 bases and 3 bases, there was a span of 13 bases. Germline CDR1 and CDR2: SNHLY and FYNNEI. The CDR3 sequence is 13 residues long. The CDR3 here is CASTRDLNYEQYF. The CDR3 DNA is TGTGCCAGCACCCGGGACTTAAACTACGAGCAGTACTTC.

The chain has TRBV7-8 and TRBJ1-1; D is ambiguous. In germline, CDR1 is SGHVS, CDR2 FQNEAQ. CDR3 length: 15 amino acids. Trimming removed 2 bases from V and 2 bases from J, with 12 bases in between. The CDR3 loop reads CASSLSVGRNTEAFF. The CDR3 DNA follows: TGTGCCAGCAGCTTAAGTGTTGGCCGAAACACTGAAGCTTTCTTT.

This clone occurred a few times. The rearrangement uses TRBV13 and TRBJ1-6; TRBD1 matches at 11 bases. V was pared by 2 bases and J by 9 bases, with 6 bases of the junction left unmatched. The length of the CDR3 is 16 residues. The germline V gene has CDR1 PRHDT and CDR2 FYEKMQ (reference sequence). Written as DNA, the CDR3 is TGTGCCAGCAGCTTACGGACAGGGGGCGGAAGTTCACCCCTCCACTTT. Translated, it gives CASSLRTGGGSSPLHF. Complete variable domain (other parts from reference TRBV13 and TRBJ1-6): AAGVIQSPRHLIKEKRETATLKCYPIPRHDTVYWYQQGPGQDPQFLISFYEKMQSDKGSIPDRFSAQQFSDYHSELNMSSLELGDSALYFCASSLRTGGGSSPLHFGNGTRLTVT.

The chain carries TRBV7-3 and TRBJ2-7; 10 nucleotides agree with TRBD1. Germline CDR1 reads SGHTA; CDR2 reads FQGTGA. The V and J ends lost 5 bases and 5 bases, in that order; junction bases with no gene match: 3. The CDR3 loop spans 13 amino acids. The CDR3 bases are TGTGCCAGCAGCCGACAGGGGGCAGACGAGCAGTACTTC. It codes for CASSRQGADEQYF.

This chain uses TRBV18 with TRBJ1-1; 7 nucleotides align to TRBD1. The CDR3 loop spans 16 amino acids. V was clipped by 2 bases and J by 1 base; unmatched bases: 7. Germline V CDR1 and CDR2: KGHSH, LQKENI. CDR3 DNA: TGTGCCAGCTCACCATGGGGAGACAGGGCGAACACTGAAGCTTTCTTT. As protein: CASSPWGDRANTEAFF. The whole variable domain, filled in from reference TRBV18 and TRBJ1-1, reads NAGVMQNPRHLVRRRGQEARLRCSPMKGHSHVYWYRQLPEEGLKFMVYLQKENIIDESGMPKERFSAEFPKEGPSILRIQQVVRGDSAAYFCASSPWGDRANTEAFFGQGTRLTVV.

The chain has TRBV4-2 and TRBJ1-3, with D unclear. Germline assignment: CDR1 LGHNA and CDR2 YNFKEQ. Trimming took 1 base from V and 2 from J, leaving 9 bases between them. The CDR3 has 15 amino acids. The CDR3 region has the DNA TGTGCCAGCAGCCAAGGACCGGAGCCTGGAAACACCATATATTTT. It specifies CASSQGPEPGNTIYF.

The V gene is TRBV3-1 (or the pseudogene TRBV3-2), the J gene TRBJ1-2, with TRBD1 identical over 10 bases. CDR1 LGHDT and CDR2 YNNKEL come from the germline V gene (reference sequence). CDR3 length equals 15 residues. The J segment lost 3 bases and the V segment lost 6 bases, leaving 7 bases of the junction unmatched. In DNA form, the CDR3 reads TGTGCCAGCAGTTTCACGGGGACAGGGGACTATGGCTACACCTTC. It codes for CASSFTGTGDYGYTF.

The chain combines TRBV5-1 with TRBJ2-3, with 7 bases that match TRBD2. Germline CDR1 SGHRS, CDR2 YFSETQ. Losses at the gene ends were 0 bases for V and 3 bases for J; bases not matched to a gene: 4. The CDR3 extends over 15 amino acids. The CDR3: CASSLGGSGTDTQYF. The CDR3 bases are TGCGCCAGCAGCTTGGGCGGGAGCGGAACAGATACGCAGTATTTT.

This chain connects TRBV4-1 to TRBJ2-7; TRBD2 agrees at 8 bases. After removal of 0 bases from V and 5 bases from J, the junction contained 3 bases not matched to a gene. Germline V lookup: CDR1 MGHRA, CDR2 YSYEKL. The CDR3 runs to 14 residues. Here the CDR3 DNA reads TGCGCCAGCAGCCAAGAGGGACTAGTTGACGAGCAGTACTTC. It translates to CASSQEGLVDEQYF.